This T cell receptor (beta chain) is drawn from a study of blood T cells in healthy people across ages. This clonotype is a singleton in its sample. The authors ran a second PCR of roughly 6 to 11 cycles using a sample-barcoded 5' primer and a J-beta primer mix. Researchers report that each sample yielded at least 2.5 million CDR3-containing paired-end reads. Using its own MiXCR run on the 5' RACE reads, TCRdb lists one record per CDR3 protein. The sample lists about 830,000 distinct CDR3 sequences, approximately 59% occurring once. The total RNA that was extracted per sample amounted to at least 5 micrograms. Material: blood. This TCR came from a man younger than 45 in good health.

CDR3 sequence reads: CASSLSVLGTQYF. CDR3 coding DNA: TGTGCCAGCAGCCTTAGCGTGCTGGGGACCCAGTACTTC. This rearrangement joins TRBV27 to TRBJ2-5, with D maybe TRBD2 (5 bases). The V and J ends lost 6 bases and 7 bases respectively, with 15 bases between them. CDR1 and CDR2 from the germline V gene are MNHEY and SMNVEV (reference sequence). The CDR3 runs to 13 residues.